This T cell receptor (beta chain) was recovered during a study of blood T cell repertoires in COVID-19. Looking at the study overall: Whether acute or convalescent, the COVID-19 samples came from the United States, Italy and Spain.

The germline V gene has CDR1 LGHDT and CDR2 YNNKEL (reference sequence). The CDR3 consists of 16 residues. V was cut by 1 base and J by 0 bases, with 9 bases left in between. In the authors' workflow: Cell counts per sample came from amplifying reference gene primers. This table comes from immunoSEQ multiplex PCR, and its TCRdb copy is limited to in-frame clones, with some not included. V and J calls plus clone size are reproduced from that table; the DNA served to infer D and trimming. The sample has 400,000 to 450,000 clones; approximately 89% are singletons. V is TRBV3-1 (or the pseudogene TRBV3-2) and J is TRBJ2-2; a weak D match, TRBD1 (5 bases). The clonotype comes from a woman between 50 and 59 years old with COVID-19, enrolled during active disease. Sequences were obtained from peripheral blood. As DNA, the CDR3 is TGTGCCAGCAGCCAAGTAGCAGGGACGAACACCGGGGAGCTGTTTTTT. This translates into CASSQVAGTNTGELFF.